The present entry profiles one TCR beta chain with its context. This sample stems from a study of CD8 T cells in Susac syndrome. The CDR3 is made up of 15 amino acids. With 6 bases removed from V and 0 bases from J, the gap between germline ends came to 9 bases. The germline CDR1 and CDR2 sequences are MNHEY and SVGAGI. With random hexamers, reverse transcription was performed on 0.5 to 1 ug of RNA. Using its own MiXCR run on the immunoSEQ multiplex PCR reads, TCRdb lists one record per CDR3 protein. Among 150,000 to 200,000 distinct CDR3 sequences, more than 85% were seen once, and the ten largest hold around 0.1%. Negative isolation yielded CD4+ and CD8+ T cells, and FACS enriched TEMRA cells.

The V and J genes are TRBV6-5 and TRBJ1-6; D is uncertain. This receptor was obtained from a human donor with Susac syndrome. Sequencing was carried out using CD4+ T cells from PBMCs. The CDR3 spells CASSGPDSYNSPLHF. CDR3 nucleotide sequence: TGTGCCAGCAGCGGACCGGACTCCTATAATTCACCCCTCCACTTT.